These 3 T cell receptor beta chains originate from one sample sequenced in a study of CD8 T cells in Susac syndrome. cDNA came from roughly 0.53 to 1 ug RNA primed by random hexamers. A single record per CDR3 protein comes from TCRdb applying MiXCR to the immunoSEQ multiplex PCR reads. The profile shows about 140,000 distinct CDR3 sequences, approximately 95% of them singletons. Sequencing was done on a sample of CD8+ T cells from PBMCs. The receptors originated from a human donor with Susac syndrome.

This rearrangement joins TRBV6-1 to TRBJ2-5; 7 bases line up with TRBD2. The germline CDR1 and CDR2 sequences are MNHNS and SASEGT. V lost 6 bases, J lost 7 bases, and 11 bases stayed unmatched. This CDR3 is built from 14 residues. In nucleotides, the CDR3 is TGTGCCAGCAGCCCATCGGGGGGACCCGGGACCCAGTACTTC. This codes for CASSPSGGPGTQYF.

The rearrangement links TRBV25-1 to TRBJ2-7; D is uncertain. CDR3 size: 14 residues. Germline values: CDR1 MGHDK, CDR2 SYGVNS. Trimming removed 3 bases at V and 2 bases at J, with 11 bases between. CDR3 sequence (DNA): TGTGCCAGCAGTGACCAGGCTCCGACCTACGAGCAGTACTTC. Its translation: CASSDQAPTYEQYF.

The chain carries TRBV7-2 and TRBJ2-3; weak D call: TRBD1 (6 bases). There are 18 residues in the CDR3. Germline values: CDR1 SGHTA, CDR2 FQGNSA. The V gene lost 1 base and the J gene lost 6 bases, with 23 bases spanning the gap. CDR3 protein: CASSLGHRAGLVRDTQYF. The CDR3 DNA sequence: TGTGCCAGCAGCTTAGGCCACAGGGCAGGGCTAGTCCGCGATACGCAGTATTTT.